Presented here are 23 T cell receptor beta chains from one specimen sequenced in a study of beta chain features in type 1 diabetes. Whole-study results and caveats: Shortening of TCRB CDR3s, moderate but significant, appeared in all four CD4+ subsets of Type 1 diabetes patients.

Antigen specificity for these receptors is unknown. The entirety of the isolated RNA underwent reverse transcription, so expressed TCRB transcripts were sequenced. Data came from immunoSEQ multiplex PCR; TCRdb stores just in-frame clones and leaves some out. The sample lists approximately 170,000 clones, 6% to 9% occurring once. The material sequenced was central memory CD4+ T cells from blood. These receptors were taken from a man between 18 and 35 years old with type 1 diabetes.

This clone turned up a few times. This chain links TRBV19 with TRBJ1-1; D is ambiguous. This CDR3 comprises 16 residues. The V gene's germline CDR1 is LNHDA and CDR2 SQIVND (reference sequence). Between the trimmed V and J ends, which lost 7 bases and 0 bases, there was a span of 18 bases. Here the CDR3 reads CASTRMPGSMNTEAFF. Written as DNA, the CDR3 is TGTGCCAGTACCAGAATGCCAGGCTCCATGAACACTGAAGCTTTCTTT.

V is TRBV5-1 and J is TRBJ2-2; D unresolved. The CDR3 consists of 14 residues. Germline V lookup: CDR1 SGHRS, CDR2 YFSETQ. V gave up 2 bases and J gave up 7 bases, with 12 bases separating them. CDR3 protein: CASSLNLGFGELFF. The CDR3 bases are TGCGCCAGCAGCTTAAACCTAGGTTTCGGGGAGCTGTTTTTT.

This clone was picked up a small number of times. The chain combines TRBV29-1 with TRBJ1-1; 8 bases agree with TRBD1. Germline CDR1 reads SQVTM; CDR2 reads ANQGSEA. CDR3 length: 13 amino acids. V shed 7 bases, J shed 1 base, and the junction held 5 bases outside the gene matches. This chain's CDR3 is CSGGQGPNTEAFF. In DNA, the CDR3 is TGCAGCGGTGGACAGGGCCCGAACACTGAAGCTTTCTTT.

The sample holds a few counts of this clone. V gene TRBV11-2 combines with J gene TRBJ1-1, with a possible D match to TRBD1 (6 bases). In germline, CDR1 is SGHAT, CDR2 FQNNGV. V was cut by 2 bases and J by 3 bases, with 7 bases left in between. The CDR3 has 13 residues. CDR3: CASSLSGDTEAFF. In DNA form, the CDR3 reads TGTGCCAGCAGCTTATCAGGGGACACTGAAGCTTTCTTT.

Ten or more counts support this clone. The chain links TRBV30 to TRBJ1-2, with TRBD1 matching 8 bases. This CDR3 is 13 amino acids long. Germline CDR1 reads GTSNPN; CDR2 reads SVGIG (reference sequence). V shed 2 bases, J shed 5 bases, and the junction held 4 bases outside the gene matches. The CDR3 protein is CAWSSTGGYGYTF. CDR3 DNA sequence: TGTGCCTGGAGTTCAACAGGGGGGTATGGCTACACCTTC.

This clone came up a few times. The chain has TRBV2 and TRBJ2-7; TRBD1 matches 7 bases. V was clipped by 7 bases and J by 0 bases; unmatched bases: 9. In germline, CDR1 is SNHLY, CDR2 FYNNEI. There are 15 residues in the CDR3. CDR3 sequence reads: CASMERQGNSYEQYF. The DNA of the CDR3 is TGTGCCAGCATGGAGAGACAGGGCAACTCCTACGAGCAGTACTTC.

This clone was picked up a small number of times. Its ends do not fully match the called genes, so a read error is possible. V usage is TRBV30 and J usage is TRBJ1-2, with TRBD1 matching 10 bases. The CDR3 extends over 14 amino acids. From germline, CDR1 is GTSNPN and CDR2 SVGIG (reference sequence). The DNA of the CDR3 is TGTGCCCGGAGTCTGGGACAGGGGATCTATGGCTACACCTTC. This gives the protein CARSLGQGIYGYTF.

This clone showed up just a few times. Compared with germline, one end of the junction differs, possibly owing to a read error. The V call is TRBV6-1, the J call TRBJ2-3, with 7 positions matching TRBD2. Per the germline V gene, CDR1 is MNHNS and CDR2 is SASEGT. The CDR3 contains 17 residues. The DNA for the CDR3 is TGTGCCATCAGTGAGTCGACCGTAACTAGCGGCACAGATACGCAGTATTTT. Residues: CAISESTVTSGTDTQYF.

This clone has a handful of counts. V and J are TRBV9 and TRBJ2-3; D gene uncertain. Germline CDR1 SGDLS, CDR2 YYNGEE. This CDR3 region has 12 residues. Deletions cut 4 bases from V and 4 bases from J, with 7 bases between. In DNA form, the CDR3 reads TGTGCCAGCAGCCGCGTGTCAGATACGCAGTATTTT. Amino acids: CASSRVSDTQYF.

The sample holds a few counts of this clone. The J gene is TRBJ2-5, the V gene TRBV28; D might be TRBD1 (6 bases). The ends were cut back, 4 bases at V and 3 bases at J, with 15 bases in the middle. The CDR3 has 15 residues. Germline V lookup: CDR1 MDHEN, CDR2 SYDVKM. CDR3 DNA: TGTGCCAGCAGTTCACGATCCGGGACAAAAGAGACCCAGTACTTC. It codes for CASSSRSGTKETQYF. Full variable domain (rest looked up from reference TRBV28 and TRBJ2-5): DVKVTQSSRYLVKRTGEKVFLECVQDMDHENMFWYRQDPGLGLRLIYFSYDVKMKEKGDIPEGYSVSREKKERFSLILESASTNQTSMYLCASSSRSGTKETQYFGPGTRLLVL.

The chain has TRBV30 and TRBJ1-1, with D unclear. V lost 0 bases, J lost 0 bases, and 11 bases lay in between. The CDR3 extends over 15 amino acids. Germline lookup yields CDR1 GTSNPN and CDR2 SVGIG (reference sequence). CDR3 nucleotide sequence: TGTGCCTGGAGTGTATGGGCCCGATTGAACACTGAAGCTTTCTTT. Residues: CAWSVWARLNTEAFF.

The sample holds a few counts of this clone. V gene TRBV15 combines with J gene TRBJ1-2; TRBD1 is a possible D gene (6 bases). Germline V lookup: CDR1 LNHNV, CDR2 YYDKDF (reference sequence). The CDR3 spans 14 residues. Trimming took off 5 bases at V and 6 bases at J, with 16 bases between the two ends. This CDR3 reads CATSRGGRSDGYTF. The CDR3 nucleotides read TGTGCCACCAGCCGGGGGGGGCGCAGCGATGGCTACACCTTC. The whole variable domain, filled in from reference TRBV15 and TRBJ1-2, reads DAMVIQNPRYQVTQFGKPVTLSCSQTLNHNVMYWYQQKSSQAPKLLFHYYDKDFNNEADTPDNFQSRRPNTSFCFLDIRSPGLGDTAMYLCATSRGGRSDGYTFGSGTRLTVV.

This clone has more than one count but fewer than ten. This rearrangement joins TRBV7-2 to TRBJ1-2; D call uncertain. Deletions cut 5 bases from V and 4 bases from J, with 14 bases between. This CDR3 region has 14 residues. Germline assignment: CDR1 SGHTA and CDR2 FQGNSA. In DNA form, the CDR3 reads TGTGCCAGCAGCCCCCTGGGCGTTGGCTATGGCTACACCTTC. Amino acid sequence: CASSPLGVGYGYTF.

The rearrangement joins TRBV9 to TRBJ1-2; D may be TRBD1 (5 bases). The CDR3 is 15 amino acids. Germline V gene sequence: CDR1 SGDLS, CDR2 YYNGEE. V was pared by 0 bases and J by 2 bases, with 11 bases between. CDR3 nucleotide sequence: TGTGCCAGCAGCGTAGCTTTAGGGGAAAACTATGGCTACACCTTC. Translated, it gives CASSVALGENYGYTF.

The rearrangement links TRBV30 to TRBJ2-3; a weak D match, TRBD2 (5 bases). The V gene lost 3 bases and the J gene lost 2 bases, with 6 bases spanning the gap. Germline CDR1 GTSNPN, CDR2 SVGIG (reference sequence). This CDR3 spans 12 amino acids. The CDR3 loop reads CAWSLATDTQYF. In DNA form, the CDR3 reads TGTGCCTGGAGCCTAGCCACAGATACGCAGTATTTT.

This clone was seen many times. V usage is TRBV7-6 and J usage is TRBJ2-1, with D perhaps TRBD2 (6 bases). The germline V gene encodes CDR1 SGHVS and CDR2 FNYEAQ. The CDR3 sequence is 15 residues long. V gave up 5 bases and J gave up 6 bases, with 17 bases separating them. The chain's CDR3 is CASSVGTARSNEQFF. CDR3 nucleotide sequence: TGTGCCAGCAGCGTTGGGACTGCTCGATCCAATGAGCAGTTCTTC.

V usage is TRBV5-1 and J usage is TRBJ2-5; TRBD1 matches 9 bases. After removal of 2 bases from V and 5 bases from J, the junction contained 4 bases not matched to a gene. The CDR3 is made up of 14 amino acids. The germline V gene has CDR1 SGHRS and CDR2 YFSETQ. This CDR3 is CASSLQGAGETQYF. CDR3 sequence (DNA): TGCGCCAGCAGCTTACAGGGGGCCGGGGAGACCCAGTACTTC.

The chain recombines TRBV27 with TRBJ2-6; D not certain. The V and J ends lost 4 bases and 3 bases respectively, with 10 bases between them. The CDR3 is 15 residues long. Germline V lookup: CDR1 MNHEY, CDR2 SMNVEV (reference sequence). The DNA for the CDR3 is TGTGCCAGCAGTTCTGGGTACTATGGGGCCAACGTCCTGACTTTC. Its translation is CASSSGYYGANVLTF.

This clone was counted a few times. In DNA, the CDR3 is TGTGCCAGCAGCCCAAACCAGGGGGCGCGATCTGGCTACACCTTC. Translation: CASSPNQGARSGYTF. V is TRBV7-8 and J is TRBJ1-2, with 8 nucleotides matching TRBD1. The CDR3 length is 15 residues. The J segment lost 7 bases and the V segment lost 5 bases, leaving 12 bases of the junction unmatched. Germline V gene sequence: CDR1 SGHVS, CDR2 FQNEAQ. The complete variable domain, with remaining parts taken from reference TRBV7-8 and TRBJ1-2, reads GAGVSQSPRYKVAKRGQDVALRCDPISGHVSLFWYQQALGQGPEFLTYFQNEAQLDKSGLPSDRFFAERPEGSVSTLKIQRTQQEDSAVYLCASSPNQGARSGYTFGSGTRLTVV.

The J gene is TRBJ1-1, the V gene TRBV7-2, with 7 bases identical to TRBD1. Germline-derived CDR1 and CDR2 are SGHTA and FQGNSA. V shed 6 bases and J 5 bases; nucleotides not matched to a gene: 6. The CDR3 spans 13 residues. The CDR3 sequence: CASSTGVGTEAFF. The CDR3 DNA sequence: TGTGCCAGCAGTACAGGGGTGGGGACTGAAGCTTTCTTT.

This clone showed up just a few times. This chain links TRBV5-5 with TRBJ2-3, with 10 bases lining up with TRBD2. CDR3 length: 15 residues. The ends lost 7 bases at V and 5 bases at J; junction bases unmatched: 10. Per germline, CDR1 SGHKS and CDR2 YYEKEE (reference sequence). The CDR3 DNA is TGTGCCAGCGCTACTGGGACTAGCGTTGGAGATACGCAGTATTTT. Translating gives CASATGTSVGDTQYF.

This clone was detected only a few times. CDR3 bases: TGTGCCAGCAGCTTACTCGCGGGGGGGTTCACAGATACGCAGTATTTT. This sequence encodes CASSLLAGGFTDTQYF. V is TRBV11-2 and J is TRBJ2-3; 9 positions agree with TRBD2. The CDR3 totals 16 residues. Germline CDR1 reads SGHAT; CDR2 reads FQNNGV. The ends lost 2 bases at V and 2 bases at J; junction bases unmatched: 5. The full variable domain, completed using reference TRBV11-2 and TRBJ2-3, is EAGVAQSPRYKIIEKRQSVAFWCNPISGHATLYWYQQILGQGPKLLIQFQNNGVVDDSQLPKDRFSAERLKGVDSTLKIQPAKLEDSAVYLCASSLLAGGFTDTQYFGPGTRLTVL.

The CDR3 reads CASSSRAAGAASLEQYF. CDR3 DNA: TGCGCCAGCAGCTCGCGAGCAGCGGGAGCCGCCTCCCTCGAGCAGTACTTC. The rearrangement uses TRBV5-1 and TRBJ2-7; 8 nucleotides agree with TRBD2. Trimming at V came to 3 bases and at J to 6 bases, leaving 17 bases not matched to a gene. Germline-derived CDR1 and CDR2 are SGHRS and YFSETQ. The CDR3 has 17 amino acids. Full variable domain (remainder filled in from reference TRBV5-1 and TRBJ2-7): KAGVTQTPRYLIKTRGQQVTLSCSPISGHRSVSWYQQTPGQGLQFLFEYFSETQRNKGNFPGRFSGRQFSNSRSEMNVSTLELGDSALYLCASSSRAAGAASLEQYFGPGTRLTVT.